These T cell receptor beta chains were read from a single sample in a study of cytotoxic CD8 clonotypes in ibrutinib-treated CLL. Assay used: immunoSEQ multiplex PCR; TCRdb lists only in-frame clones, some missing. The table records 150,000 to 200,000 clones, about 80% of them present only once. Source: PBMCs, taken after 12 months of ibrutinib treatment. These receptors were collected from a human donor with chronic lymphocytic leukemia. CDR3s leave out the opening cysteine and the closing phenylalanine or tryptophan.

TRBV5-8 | ASNPQAKNIQY
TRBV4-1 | ASSQTVLKGSY
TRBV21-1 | ASSKYRGKVSPPQYNEQF
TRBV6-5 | ASSYSYPWGNSPLH
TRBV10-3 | AISPGGQGYT
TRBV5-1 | ASSLEAWRGQETQY
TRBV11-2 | ASTTGTGRYQETQY
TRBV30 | AWSDAGTGYNEQF
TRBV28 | ASSPPVGVTGANVLT
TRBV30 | AWSEDRGGF
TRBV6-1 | ASSDLWRNQPQH
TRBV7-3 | ASSPAGGSTDTQY
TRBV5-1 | ASRVGQISTDTQY
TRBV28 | ASGVWDTQY
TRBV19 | ASRKPTGRTEAF
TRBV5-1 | ASSFISQNTEAF
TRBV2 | ASRGLAGRDYGYT
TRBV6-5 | ASSYRPGELF
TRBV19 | ASSIDRDTGELF
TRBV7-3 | ASSTRDTNEQF
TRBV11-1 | ASSLERRIEQF
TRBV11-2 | ASSFGRGKDTGELF
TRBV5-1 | ASSLGFAQGNTIY
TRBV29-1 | SVEGDTGLFNNEQF
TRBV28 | ASSLTPGGNRGYGYT
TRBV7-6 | ASSSRGGYLSSYNEQF
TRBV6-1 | ASSHTYEQY
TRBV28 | ASSPLGARQYNEQF
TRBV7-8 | ASRQDRSNTGELF
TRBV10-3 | AISRDTFNEQF
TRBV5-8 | ASSLEGGGPQH
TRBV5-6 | ASSSTVTGHQETQY
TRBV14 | ASSPGTVYGYT
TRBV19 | ASSRIWGAKDYGYT
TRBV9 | ASSPPTGGYDYGYT
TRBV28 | ASSLWTSYEQY
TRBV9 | ASSLPDYGYT
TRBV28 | ASIALSSYEQY
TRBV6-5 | ASSVNRADFLY
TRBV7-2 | ASSPDRGFYEQY
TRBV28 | ATGARTGRSPLH
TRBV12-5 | ASGSGLADQETQY
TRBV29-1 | SVEDPGTDTQY
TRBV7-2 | ASSLSSTNYGYT
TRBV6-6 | ASWYSGNTIY
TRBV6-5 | ASSSGLAGNYEQY
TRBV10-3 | AISPGDGMNTEAF
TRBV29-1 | SGYGTVNTEAF
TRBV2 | ASNERELGTEAF
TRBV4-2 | ASNAPGLAGEQF
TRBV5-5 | ASSLNPRSSYNSPLH
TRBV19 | ASSIALTANNEQF
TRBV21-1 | ASSKVNRDNQPQH
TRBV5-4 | ASSRTGQNEKLF
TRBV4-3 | ASSQDWGVQPQH
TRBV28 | ASSLFSGFEDEQY
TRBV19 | ASSSTGTGRYEQY
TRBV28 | ASSFLGQGWSCEQY
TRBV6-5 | ASSAGTGQRELF